There are a few counts of the clone carrying this T cell receptor (beta chain). Its antigen is undetermined. Trimming took 3 bases from V and 5 from J; bases not matched to a gene: 2. The CDR3 is 13 residues long. CDR1 is DFQATT, CDR2 SNEGSKA, per germline (reference sequence). This specimen belongs to a study of CD8 T cells in ankylosing spondylitis. Overall study results and limits: Among TCR beta sequences, a motif of fewer than 10 highly homologous variants appeared characteristic of ankylosing spondylitis blood.

Researchers built TCR beta libraries using quantitative 5'-RACE with molecular barcodes. Via MiXCR, TCRdb re-called the 5' RACE reads, giving one row per CDR3 protein. The sample holds over 200,000 distinct CDR3 sequences, around 17% seen once. This receptor was taken from a male donor with ankylosing spondylitis. The J gene is TRBJ2-7, the V gene TRBV20-1, with TRBD2 matching over 12 bases. Sequenced: blood, either unsorted or a sorted T cell fraction (not recorded which). CDR3 loop: CSASTSGGNEQYF. CDR3 nucleotide sequence: TGCAGTGCTAGTACTAGCGGGGGGAACGAGCAGTACTTC.